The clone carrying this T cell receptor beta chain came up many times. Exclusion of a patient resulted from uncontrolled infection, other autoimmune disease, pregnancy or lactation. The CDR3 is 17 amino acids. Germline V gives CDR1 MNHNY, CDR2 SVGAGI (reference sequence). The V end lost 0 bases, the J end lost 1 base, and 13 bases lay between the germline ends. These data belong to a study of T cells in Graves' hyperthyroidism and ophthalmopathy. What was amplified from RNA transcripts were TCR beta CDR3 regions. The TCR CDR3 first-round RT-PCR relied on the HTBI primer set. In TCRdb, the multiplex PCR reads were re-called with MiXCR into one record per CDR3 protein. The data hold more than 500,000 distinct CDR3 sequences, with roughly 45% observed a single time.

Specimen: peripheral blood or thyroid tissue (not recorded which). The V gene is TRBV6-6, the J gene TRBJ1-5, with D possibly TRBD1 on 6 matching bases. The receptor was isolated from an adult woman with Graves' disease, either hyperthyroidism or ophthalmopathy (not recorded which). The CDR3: CASSYSSIRGSNQPQHF. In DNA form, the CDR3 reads TGTGCCAGCAGTTACTCGAGTATCAGGGGCAGCAATCAGCCCCAGCATTTT.